This T cell receptor beta chain appears in the sequencing data of a study of graft-versus-host responses after intestinal transplantation. A remark on this clone: The antigen remains unidentified.

The assay was immunoSEQ multiplex PCR, and TCRdb's table has in-frame clones only and misses some. The sample holds about 130,000 clones, more than 80% seen once. This TCR was recovered from a human donor who received an intestinal transplant. The specimen was unstimulated CD4+ T cells sorted from spleen or lymph node cells, collected before intestinal transplant.

CDR3 loop: CASSSLLATNEQYF. The CDR3 nucleotides are TGCGCCAGCAGCTCCCTACTAGCGACCAACGAGCAGTACTTC. V is TRBV5-1 and J is TRBJ2-5, with 7 bases identical to TRBD2. The DNA end is a closer match to TRBJ2-7, so the J assignment may be wrong. The CDR3 spans 14 residues. Per the germline V gene, CDR1 is SGHRS and CDR2 is YFSETQ.